This T cell receptor beta chain appears in the sequencing data of a study of identifying expanded T cells in peripheral blood. Collection occurred without any documented infections or immune events in donors. The CDR3 totals 15 residues. V lost 1 base, J lost 0 bases, and 9 bases lay in between. Germline loops: CDR1 SGHVS, CDR2 FQNEAQ. TCRdb's table, derived via immunoSEQ multiplex PCR, lists solely in-frame clones and lacks some. The sample has 70,000 to 100,000 clones; more than 75% are singletons. The specimen sequenced was blood. The clonotype comes from a person aged 18-70 years in good health. This chain uses TRBV7-8 with TRBJ1-1; a possible D gene is TRBD1 (6 bases). The CDR3 DNA follows: TGTGCCAGCAGCTTAGGGGGGGCGATGAACACTGAAGCTTTCTTT. It codes for CASSLGGAMNTEAFF. The full variable domain, in which reference TRBV7-8 and TRBJ1-1 provide the parts outside the CDR3, is GAGVSQSPRYKVAKRGQDVALRCDPISGHVSLFWYQQALGQGPEFLTYFQNEAQLDKSGLPSDRFFAERPEGSVSTLKIQRTQQEDSAVYLCASSLGGAMNTEAFFGQGTRLTVV.